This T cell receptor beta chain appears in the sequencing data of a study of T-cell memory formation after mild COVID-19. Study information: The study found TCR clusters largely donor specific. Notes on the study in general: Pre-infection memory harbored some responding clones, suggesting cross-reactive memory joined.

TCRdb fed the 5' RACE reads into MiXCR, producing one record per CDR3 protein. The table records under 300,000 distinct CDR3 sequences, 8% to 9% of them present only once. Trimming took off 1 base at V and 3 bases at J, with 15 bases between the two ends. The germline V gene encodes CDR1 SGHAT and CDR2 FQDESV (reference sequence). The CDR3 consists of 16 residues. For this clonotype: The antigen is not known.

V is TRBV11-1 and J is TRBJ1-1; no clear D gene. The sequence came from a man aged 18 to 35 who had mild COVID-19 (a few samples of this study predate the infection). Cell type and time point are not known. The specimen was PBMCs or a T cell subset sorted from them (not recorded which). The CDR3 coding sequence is TGTGCCAGCAGCTTAGGCCCCCCGGGGTCAGACACTGAAGCTTTCTTT. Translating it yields CASSLGPPGSDTEAFF.